This T cell receptor (beta chain) was recorded in a study of blood T cells in healthy people across ages. The study, taken as a whole, reports: While age rose, TCR beta diversity per million T cells dropped in a roughly linear way. Observed TCR beta diversity showed a strong correlation with the percentage of naive T cells as measured by flow cytometry.

The use of a sample-barcoded 5' primer and a J-beta primer mix characterized a second PCR of about 7 to 12 cycles. Every single cDNA molecule received a tag from a template-switch adaptor with 12 random nucleotides. A single record per CDR3 protein comes from TCRdb applying MiXCR to the 5' RACE reads. The sample lists roughly 800,000 distinct CDR3 sequences, 58% occurring once. This clonotype was seen more than once but under ten times. Its specificity is unknown. No fewer than 7 million PBMCs went into each sample. The CDR3 contains 11 residues. The germline CDR1 and CDR2 sequences are DFQATT and SNEGSKA (reference sequence). V was shortened by 4 bases and J by 2 bases, with 5 bases between the two germline ends.

The chain links TRBV20-1 to TRBJ2-5, with D unresolved. The receptor comes from a young man in good health. Sequences were obtained from blood. The CDR3 DNA reads as TGCAGTGCTACTTGGCAAGAGACCCAGTACTTC. Protein sequence: CSATWQETQYF.